This passage covers 20 T cell receptor beta chains from one sample sequenced in a study of blood T cell repertoires in COVID-19. Using immunoSEQ multiplex PCR, the repertoire was profiled, and TCRdb retains in-frame clones only, with some absent. The sample consists of 70,000 to 95,000 clones, about 90% of them appearing once. Input material: peripheral blood. The receptors were sampled from an elderly woman with acute or convalescent COVID-19.

The genes are TRBV4-1 and TRBJ2-7; 9 bases align to TRBD2. There are 17 residues in the CDR3. The germline CDR1 and CDR2 sequences are MGHRA and YSYEKL. Unmatched junction bases numbered 13, after V lost 1 base and J lost 6 bases. The CDR3 protein is CASSQGGVVAGEGEQYF. As DNA, the CDR3 is TGCGCCAGCAGCCAAGGGGGAGTAGTAGCGGGAGAGGGCGAGCAGTACTTC.

This rearrangement joins TRBV19 to TRBJ2-3; D not resolved. Germline V lookup: CDR1 LNHDA, CDR2 SQIVND (reference sequence). V was cut by 4 bases and J by 4 bases, with 9 bases left in between. The CDR3 spans 13 residues. CDR3 amino acids: CASSKVEPDTQYF. The CDR3 nucleotides are TGTGCCAGTAGTAAGGTGGAGCCAGATACGCAGTATTTT.

V is TRBV11-2 and J is TRBJ1-2; 7 nucleotides line up with TRBD1. The V gene end was trimmed by 0 bases and the J gene end by 8 bases; junction bases not matched to a gene: 6. The germline V gene encodes CDR1 SGHAT and CDR2 FQNNGV. The CDR3 consists of 14 residues. DNA for the CDR3: TGTGCCAGCAGCTTAGATAGGACAGGTCAGGGCTACACCTTC. The encoded protein is CASSLDRTGQGYTF. Together with reference TRBV11-2 and TRBJ1-2, the CDR3 gives the full variable domain: EAGVAQSPRYKIIEKRQSVAFWCNPISGHATLYWYQQILGQGPKLLIQFQNNGVVDDSQLPKDRFSAERLKGVDSTLKIQPAKLEDSAVYLCASSLDRTGQGYTFGSGTRLTVV.

The chain has TRBV14 and TRBJ2-7; D is possibly TRBD1 (5 bases). CDR3 size: 15 residues. Looked up from germline, CDR1 is SGHDN and CDR2 is FVKESK. Trimming stripped 4 bases from V and 1 base from J, with 14 bases between. The CDR3 DNA reads TGTGCCAGCAGCCTCCGATCCCAGGGATCCTACGAGCAGTACTTC. Translated: CASSLRSQGSYEQYF.

The chain carries TRBV7-9 and TRBJ2-1; TRBD2 agrees at 7 bases. Germline V gene lookup returns CDR1 SEHNR and CDR2 FQNEAQ (reference sequence). The CDR3 loop spans 16 amino acids. V trimming: 0 bases; J trimming: 7 bases; junction bases outside the gene matches: 9. This CDR3 reads CASSLAGGPLVNEQFF. CDR3 sequence (DNA): TGTGCCAGCAGCTTAGCGGGAGGGCCTTTGGTAAATGAGCAGTTCTTC. Based on the CDR3 plus reference TRBV7-9 and TRBJ2-1, the full variable domain is DTGVSQNPRHKITKRGQNVTFRCDPISEHNRLYWYRQTLGQGPEFLTYFQNEAQLEKSRLLSDRFSAERPKGSFSTLEIQRTEQGDSAMYLCASSLAGGPLVNEQFFGPGTRLTVL.

The V call is TRBV7-3, the J call TRBJ1-5; D remains unclear. The V gene's germline CDR1 is SGHTA and CDR2 FQGTGA. The CDR3 totals 13 residues. V lost 3 bases and J 9 bases, leaving 12 bases between the germline ends. CDR3 loop: CASSFDAEGPQHF. For the CDR3, the DNA is TGTGCCAGCAGCTTTGATGCAGAGGGGCCCCAGCATTTT.

The chain carries TRBV7-8 and TRBJ2-1, with 9 bases that match TRBD1. The CDR3 has 15 residues. V trimming: 5 bases; J trimming: 6 bases; junction bases outside the gene matches: 8. Germline CDR1 SGHVS, CDR2 FQNEAQ. The CDR3 DNA reads TGTGCCAGCAGCATAACAGGGGGCGGGTTCAATGAGCAGTTCTTC. Its protein is CASSITGGGFNEQFF.

This clone has only one observation. CDR3 DNA sequence: TGTGCCAGCAGCTTCATAGGGGAAGGGCTCAATGAGCAGTTCTTC. Translation gives CASSFIGEGLNEQFF. This chain joins TRBV5-5 and TRBJ2-1; perhaps TRBD1 as D (5 bases). The V end lost 2 bases, the J end lost 6 bases, and 15 bases lay between the germline ends. There are 15 residues in the CDR3. Germline CDR1 is SGHKS and CDR2 is YYEKEE (reference sequence). The variable domain in full, with the rest retrieved from reference TRBV5-5 and TRBJ2-1, is DAGVTQSPTHLIKTRGQQVTLRCSPISGHKSVSWYQQVLGQGPQFIFQYYEKEERGRGNFPDRFSARQFPNYSSELNVNALLLGDSALYLCASSFIGEGLNEQFFGPGTRLTVL.

The CDR3 reads CASSLKLADQETQYF. The CDR3 nucleotides are TGTGCCAGCAGCTTGAAATTAGCGGATCAAGAGACCCAGTACTTC. This sequence joins TRBV5-4 and TRBJ2-5; D may be TRBD2 (6 bases). The germline gives CDR1 SGHNT, CDR2 YYREEE (reference sequence). V shed 1 base and J shed 2 bases, with 12 bases lying between them. This CDR3 comprises 15 residues. The variable domain in full, with the rest retrieved from reference TRBV5-4 and TRBJ2-5, is ETGVTQSPTHLIKTRGQQVTLRCSSQSGHNTVSWYQQALGQGPQFIFQYYREEENGRGNFPPRFSGLQFPNYSSELNVNALELDDSALYLCASSLKLADQETQYFGPGTRLLVL.

The chain joins TRBV2 to TRBJ1-5; TRBD1 might be the D (6 bases). Per the germline V gene, CDR1 is SNHLY and CDR2 is FYNNEI. This CDR3 is 14 amino acids long. Deletions cut 7 bases from V and 4 bases from J, with 14 bases between. In nucleotides, the CDR3 is TGTGCCAGCACTTTGGACAGCATTAATCAGCCCCAGCATTTT. Amino acid sequence: CASTLDSINQPQHF.

This chain joins TRBV12-3 or TRBV12-4 and TRBJ1-2; TRBD1 might be the D (5 bases). V dropped 3 bases and J dropped 8 bases, with 10 bases sitting between them. The CDR3 is 12 amino acids. For the CDR3, the DNA is TGTGCCAGCAGTTTTCCGGGGGACGGCTACACCTTC. As protein: CASSFPGDGYTF.

This clone turned up a few times. The chain joins TRBV7-3 to TRBJ2-3; 7 bases agree with TRBD2. V shed 8 bases, J shed 1 base, and the junction held 12 bases outside the gene matches. CDR1 and CDR2 from the germline V gene are SGHTA and FQGTGA. The CDR3 spans 16 residues. This chain's CDR3 is CASSYRGGSGTDTQYF. The CDR3 nucleotides read TGTGCCAGCTCCTACCGGGGCGGGAGTGGCACAGATACGCAGTATTTT.

V is TRBV5-1 and J is TRBJ1-2, with TRBD1 as a possible D gene (5 bases). Germline V CDR1 and CDR2: SGHRS, YFSETQ. This CDR3 has 13 amino acids. Between the trimmed V and J ends, which lost 3 bases and 8 bases, there was a span of 14 bases. CDR3 loop: CASSSGQRGGYTF. The CDR3 bases are TGCGCCAGCAGCTCGGGTCAGCGGGGCGGCTACACCTTC.

This chain links TRBV3-1 (or the pseudogene TRBV3-2) with TRBJ1-5, with D hard to call. V was trimmed by 5 bases and J by 0 bases, leaving 5 bases between them. Germline CDR1 LGHDT, CDR2 YNNKEL (reference sequence). The CDR3 consists of 13 residues. For the CDR3, the DNA is TGTGCCAGCAGCACTTCTAGCAATCAGCCCCAGCATTTT. Translating gives CASSTSSNQPQHF.

V is TRBV5-1 and J is TRBJ1-1; 9 bases align to TRBD1. V shed 2 bases and J 2 bases; nucleotides not matched to a gene: 4. This CDR3 spans 15 amino acids. From germline, CDR1 is SGHRS and CDR2 YFSETQ. This chain's CDR3 is CASSLMGQGNTEAFF. In DNA, the CDR3 is TGCGCCAGCAGCTTAATGGGACAGGGTAACACTGAAGCTTTCTTT.

The gene calls are TRBV14 and TRBJ1-2; D is ambiguous. Trimming pared 6 bases from V and 0 bases from J, leaving 8 bases between. CDR1 SGHDN and CDR2 FVKESK come from the germline V gene. There are 13 residues in the CDR3. CDR3 residues: CASSPTPNYGYTF. Written as DNA, the CDR3 is TGTGCCAGCAGTCCAACACCTAACTATGGCTACACCTTC. Looking up the rest from reference TRBV14 and TRBJ1-2 gives the full variable domain: EAGVTQFPSHSVIEKGQTVTLRCDPISGHDNLYWYRRVMGKEIKFLLHFVKESKQDESGMPNNRFLAERTGGTYSTLKVQPAELEDSGVYFCASSPTPNYGYTFGSGTRLTVV.

This chain joins TRBV14 and TRBJ2-7; possibly TRBD1 for D (6 bases). This CDR3 contains 17 residues. Germline CDR1 reads SGHDN; CDR2 reads FVKESK. The V gene lost 1 base and the J gene lost 3 bases, with 19 bases spanning the gap. The CDR3: CASSQARANGQNYEQYF. Written as DNA, the CDR3 is TGTGCCAGCAGCCAAGCAAGAGCGAACGGACAGAACTACGAGCAGTACTTC.

J is TRBJ2-7 and V is TRBV20-1, with unresolved D. Germline values: CDR1 DFQATT, CDR2 SNEGSKA (reference sequence). The CDR3 is 12 amino acids. V gave up 3 bases and J gave up 4 bases, with 10 bases separating them. The CDR3 nucleotides are TGCAGTGCTAGTCGAGTGGAGTACGAGCAGTACTTC. This sequence encodes CSASRVEYEQYF.

This chain uses TRBV28 with TRBJ1-4; 9 nucleotides match TRBD1. The CDR3 loop spans 15 amino acids. J was trimmed by 10 bases and V by 5 bases; bases with no gene match: 11. From germline, CDR1 is MDHEN and CDR2 SYDVKM. The chain's CDR3 is CASSPNRGRIGKLFF. The CDR3 DNA is TGTGCCAGCAGTCCGAACAGGGGGCGTATTGGAAAACTGTTTTTT.

This clone was seen a few times. The CDR3 region has the DNA TGTGCCAGCAGCGGGTGGGGGGGCGCGAACACCGGGGAGCTGTTTTTT. Its translation: CASSGWGGANTGELFF. This chain links TRBV6-2 or TRBV6-3 with TRBJ2-2, with D possibly matching TRBD2 (7 bases). CDR3 length: 16 residues. Trimming left V 6 bases short and J 0 bases short, with 14 bases between. Germline-derived CDR1 and CDR2 are MNHEY and SVGEGT.